What follows are 10 T cell receptor beta chains derived from one specimen sequenced in a study of metastatic and nonmetastatic thyroid tumors. Using MiXCR, TCRdb re-called clones from the PCR reads. The data contain about 33,000 clones, 15% to 20% of them singletons. Before thyroid surgery, none of the patients had received any treatment. Material: blood. Every receptor here comes from a male donor with papillary thyroid cancer or a benign thyroid nodule (not recorded which). Some clones in this sample may be carry-over from other donors' samples.

This clone turned up a few times. The chain combines TRBV2 with TRBJ2-7, with 7 bases that match TRBD2. Germline-derived CDR1 and CDR2 are SNHLY and FYNNEI. The CDR3 has 13 amino acids. The junction had 3 bases not matched to a gene; V was cut back by 3 bases and J by 4 bases. The DNA for the CDR3 is TGTGCCAGCAGTGAGCTACTAGCGTACGAGCAGTACTTC. It is translated as CASSELLAYEQYF.

This clone was counted many times. The rearrangement links TRBV18 to TRBJ2-6, with D unclear. Trimming pared 5 bases from V and 1 base from J, leaving 6 bases between. Germline V gene lookup returns CDR1 KGHSH and CDR2 LQKENI. The CDR3 covers 14 residues. For the CDR3, the DNA is TGTGCCAGCTCATGGCAGTCTGGGGCCAACGTCCTGACTTTC. Encoded protein: CASSWQSGANVLTF.

This clone showed up many times. The chain links TRBV2 to TRBJ2-1; 9 positions match TRBD2. Trimming removed 6 bases from V and 3 bases from J; junction bases left unmatched: 9. The CDR3 extends over 16 amino acids. CDR1 is SNHLY, CDR2 FYNNEI, per germline. CDR3 residues: CASRGLASSFYNEQFF. The CDR3 DNA follows: TGTGCCAGCAGGGGACTAGCCTCCTCTTTCTACAATGAGCAGTTCTTC.

Relative to its sample, this clone is medium-sized. The rearrangement uses TRBV6-1 and TRBJ2-7, with a weak D call TRBD1 (6 bases). The CDR3 is 16 residues long. With 6 bases removed from V and 1 base from J, the gap between germline ends came to 19 bases. Germline V CDR1 and CDR2: MNHNS, SASEGT. The CDR3 sequence: CASSTTPGTRSYEQYF. As DNA, the CDR3 is TGTGCCAGCAGCACGACCCCCGGGACACGGTCCTACGAGCAGTACTTC.

This clone was found a few times. This rearrangement joins TRBV7-8 to TRBJ2-7; D is ambiguous. CDR1 and CDR2 (germline): SGHVS, FQNEAQ. The V and J ends lost 5 bases and 6 bases respectively, with 8 bases between them. The CDR3 is 11 amino acids. CDR3 in DNA: TGTGCCAGCAGCCCTTTAGTCGAGCAGTACTTC. This gives the protein CASSPLVEQYF.

In this sample, this clone turned up many times. The chain uses TRBV5-5 and TRBJ1-1, with a possible D match to TRBD1 (5 bases). CDR1 and CDR2 (germline): SGHKS, YYEKEE (reference sequence). V was trimmed by 1 base and J by 6 bases, leaving 7 bases between them. CDR3 length equals 12 residues. The CDR3: CASSLWGAEAFF. CDR3 in DNA: TGTGCCAGCAGCTTGTGGGGGGCTGAAGCTTTCTTT.

This clone was seen more than once but under ten times. V is TRBV10-3 and J is TRBJ1-5, with D tentatively TRBD1 (5 bases). In germline, CDR1 is ENHRY, CDR2 SYGVKD. This CDR3 spans 14 amino acids. V lost 5 bases and J lost 7, with 15 bases in between. CDR3 nucleotides: TGTGCCATCAGTTATCGGGGGTCCCGACAGCCCCAGCATTTT. Translation: CAISYRGSRQPQHF.

This clone counts as medium-sized. The chain links TRBV6-1 to TRBJ2-7, with 8 bases aligning to TRBD2. With V trimmed by 8 bases and J by 5 bases, 11 bases remained unmatched. This CDR3 contains 14 residues. Germline V gene sequence: CDR1 MNHNS, CDR2 SASEGT. The DNA for the CDR3 is TGTGCCAGCGGAGAAGCGGGAGACCCCAACGAGCAGTACTTC. Its translation is CASGEAGDPNEQYF.

This clone turned up a few times. This may be a read error, as it is one base from a much larger clone. The rearrangement joins TRBV11-2 to TRBJ2-1; D unclear. The V gene lost 0 bases and the J gene lost 3 bases, with 24 bases spanning the gap. Germline V lookup: CDR1 SGHAT, CDR2 FQNNGV. CDR3 length: 20 residues. The CDR3 here is CASSLDILGQSSRRYNEQFF. The CDR3, as DNA: TGTGCCAGCAGCTTAGATATCTTAGGGCAGTCCTCTAGACGCTACAATGAGCAGTTCTTC.

The chain links TRBV30 to TRBJ2-7, with D maybe TRBD1 (7 bases). CDR3 length: 15 residues. V was shortened by 3 bases and J by 2 bases, with 17 bases between the two germline ends. Germline-derived CDR1 and CDR2 are GTSNPN and SVGIG (reference sequence). CDR3 region: CAWRRGAGGPYEQYF. DNA for the CDR3: TGTGCCTGGAGGAGAGGGGCAGGGGGGCCCTACGAGCAGTACTTC.